Below, 24 T cell receptor beta chains from the same sample are listed, as sequenced in a study of cytomegalovirus exposure and HLA in healthy donors. Use of 60 Vbeta and 13 Jbeta primers characterized the PCR. Libraries were prepared by immunoSEQ multiplex PCR; TCRdb keeps only in-frame clonotypes and omits some of them. The repertoire table contains about 200,000 clones. Sequencing was done on a sample of PBMCs. The receptors shown here come from a woman between 25 and 40 years old in good health and CMV-seropositive.

V is TRBV5-1 and J is TRBJ1-2; D might be TRBD1 (5 bases). Germline V gene lookup returns CDR1 SGHRS and CDR2 YFSETQ. This CDR3 spans 15 amino acids. The ends were cut back, 2 bases at V and 5 bases at J, with 16 bases in the middle. The CDR3 loop is CASSFSPQGQYGYTF. CDR3 DNA: TGCGCCAGCAGCTTCTCCCCCCAGGGCCAGTATGGCTACACCTTC. Full variable domain (outside the CDR3, taken from reference TRBV5-1 and TRBJ1-2): KAGVTQTPRYLIKTRGQQVTLSCSPISGHRSVSWYQQTPGQGLQFLFEYFSETQRNKGNFPGRFSGRQFSNSRSEMNVSTLELGDSALYLCASSFSPQGQYGYTFGSGTRLTVV.

The V call is TRBV5-4, the J call TRBJ2-6; D remains ambiguous. The CDR3 totals 15 residues. Germline-derived CDR1 and CDR2 are SGHNT and YYREEE (reference sequence). V was pared by 0 bases and J by 3 bases, with 7 bases between. The CDR3 sequence is CASSLVAGGANVLTF. The CDR3 nucleotides read TGTGCCAGCAGCTTGGTGGCAGGTGGGGCCAACGTCCTGACTTTC.

The V gene is TRBV2, the J gene TRBJ1-5; 9 bases map to TRBD1. V gave up 6 bases and J gave up 2 bases; unmatched junction bases: 2. The CDR3 runs 14 residues. Germline V CDR1 and CDR2: SNHLY, FYNNEI. The CDR3 loop reads CASSGDRGNQPQHF. In DNA form, the CDR3 reads TGTGCCAGCAGCGGGGACAGGGGCAATCAGCCCCAGCATTTT. The full variable domain, rest sourced from reference TRBV2 and TRBJ1-5, is EPEVTQTPSHQVTQMGQEVILRCVPISNHLYFYWYRQILGQKVEFLVSFYNNEISEKSEIFDDQFSVERPDGSNFTLKIRSTKLEDSAMYFCASSGDRGNQPQHFGDGTRLSIL.

The rearrangement links TRBV7-2 to TRBJ2-1; no clear D gene. With 3 bases removed from V and 4 bases from J, the gap between germline ends came to 4 bases. The CDR3 sequence is 12 residues long. The germline V gene has CDR1 SGHTA and CDR2 FQGNSA. The CDR3, as DNA: TGTGCCAGCAGCTTCGGGTACAATGAGCAGTTCTTC. This sequence encodes CASSFGYNEQFF.

J is TRBJ1-2 and V is TRBV18; D not certain. Germline lookup yields CDR1 KGHSH and CDR2 LQKENI. The CDR3 totals 15 residues. V was pared by 2 bases and J by 0 bases, with 10 bases between. The DNA for the CDR3 is TGTGCCAGCTCACCAGTAGTACTCGCTAACTATGGCTACACCTTC. It is translated as CASSPVVLANYGYTF.

The chain couples TRBV2 to TRBJ2-3; D unclear. The CDR3 spans 12 residues. Germline V gene sequence: CDR1 SNHLY, CDR2 FYNNEI. The V end was cut by 8 bases, the J end by 4 bases, with 10 bases between. The CDR3 here is CASQEISDTQYF. In DNA, the CDR3 is TGTGCCAGCCAGGAAATTTCAGATACGCAGTATTTT.

The V gene is TRBV14, the J gene TRBJ1-5; D remains ambiguous. The CDR3 is 12 amino acids. The germline CDR1 and CDR2 sequences are SGHDN and FVKESK. V gave up 4 bases and J gave up 7 bases, with 8 bases separating them. Here the CDR3 DNA reads TGTGCCAGCAGCCCTCGAGGGCAGCCCCAGCATTTT. It codes for CASSPRGQPQHF. Full variable domain (remainder filled in from reference TRBV14 and TRBJ1-5): EAGVTQFPSHSVIEKGQTVTLRCDPISGHDNLYWYRRVMGKEIKFLLHFVKESKQDESGMPNNRFLAERTGGTYSTLKVQPAELEDSGVYFCASSPRGQPQHFGDGTRLSIL.

The rearrangement uses TRBV7-9 and TRBJ1-3; perhaps TRBD1 as D (5 bases). In germline, CDR1 is SEHNR, CDR2 FQNEAQ (reference sequence). The CDR3 has 14 residues. V was shortened by 5 bases and J by 5 bases, with 13 bases between the two germline ends. For the CDR3, the DNA is TGTGCCAGCAGCAGGTGGGGGGTCCGAAACACCATATATTTT. Protein: CASSRWGVRNTIYF.

This sequence joins TRBV6-1 and TRBJ2-3, with D hard to call. The V gene's germline CDR1 is MNHNS and CDR2 SASEGT. With 5 bases removed from V and 6 bases from J, the gap between germline ends came to 15 bases. The CDR3 is made up of 14 amino acids. CDR3 DNA: TGTGCCAGCAGTCCCCATAACCGCGCGGATACGCAGTATTTT. Amino acid sequence: CASSPHNRADTQYF.

The V call is TRBV2, the J call TRBJ1-1, with 11 bases that match TRBD1. Trimming at V came to 10 bases and at J to 7 bases, leaving 8 bases not matched to a gene. In germline, CDR1 is SNHLY, CDR2 FYNNEI. The CDR3 is 13 amino acids. Written as DNA, the CDR3 is TGTGCCAACCCCGGACAGGGGGCCCTTGAAGCTTTCTTT. This encodes CANPGQGALEAFF.

This chain joins TRBV19 and TRBJ1-3; no clear D. The CDR3 is 17 residues long. Trimming left V 3 bases short and J 0 bases short, with 15 bases between. Germline loops: CDR1 LNHDA, CDR2 SQIVND (reference sequence). CDR3 sequence reads: CASSMPFNKISGNTIYF. CDR3 DNA: TGTGCCAGTAGTATGCCATTCAACAAGATCTCTGGAAACACCATATATTTT. The full variable domain, its missing parts supplied by reference TRBV19 and TRBJ1-3, is DGGITQSPKYLFRKEGQNVTLSCEQNLNHDAMYWYRQDPGQGLRLIYYSQIVNDFQKGDIAEGYSVSREKKESFPLTVTSAQKNPTAFYLCASSMPFNKISGNTIYFGEGSWLTVV.

The chain couples TRBV5-4 to TRBJ2-5, with D possibly TRBD2 on 7 matching bases. Germline CDR1 and CDR2: SGHNT and YYREEE (reference sequence). CDR3 length: 14 amino acids. V lost 6 bases to trimming and J lost 2 bases, with 14 bases between them. CDR3 sequence reads: CASNDRGAQETQYF. DNA of the CDR3: TGTGCCAGCAACGATCGGGGGGCTCAAGAGACCCAGTACTTC.

This rearrangement joins TRBV10-2 to TRBJ2-1; D unclear. Germline CDR1 is WSHSY and CDR2 is SAAADI. Trimming cost V 8 bases and J 6 bases, with 14 bases left between them. The CDR3 contains 13 residues. CDR3 nucleotides: TGCGCCAGCCAAACAGCCGTCCCCAATGAGCAGTTCTTC. Translated, it gives CASQTAVPNEQFF.

The chain employs TRBV6-1 and TRBJ1-2; 9 nucleotides agree with TRBD1. CDR1 and CDR2 (germline): MNHNS, SASEGT. The CDR3 is 14 amino acids. The trim removed 2 bases at V and 5 bases at J, leaving 3 bases unmatched. The CDR3 here is CASSESGQGYGYTF. The CDR3 DNA is TGTGCCAGCAGTGAATCGGGACAGGGTTATGGCTACACCTTC.

The chain has TRBV7-6 and TRBJ2-7; TRBD2 matches 13 bases. Germline V gives CDR1 SGHVS, CDR2 FNYEAQ. The junction had 6 bases not matched to a gene; V was cut back by 5 bases and J by 2 bases. There are 16 residues in the CDR3. The CDR3 loop reads CASSLGTSGATYEQYF. In DNA, the CDR3 is TGTGCCAGCAGCCTCGGGACTAGCGGGGCAACCTACGAGCAGTACTTC.

The rearrangement links TRBV7-2 to TRBJ2-7, with 12 bases identical to TRBD2. Per germline, CDR1 SGHTA and CDR2 FQGNSA. Trimming removed 5 bases from V and 3 bases from J; junction bases left unmatched: 8. The CDR3 spans 16 residues. DNA of the CDR3: TGTGCCAGCAGCCCCCAACTAGCGGGAGGCTACTACGAGCAGTACTTC. Its translation is CASSPQLAGGYYEQYF.

The V and J genes are TRBV6-6 and TRBJ2-5, with a possible D match to TRBD2 (5 bases). V lost 1 base to trimming and J lost 4 bases, with 13 bases between them. CDR3 size: 15 residues. The V gene's germline CDR1 is MNHNY and CDR2 SVGAGI (reference sequence). CDR3 region: CASSYLLVDGETQYF. CDR3 DNA: TGTGCCAGCAGTTACTTACTAGTGGATGGAGAGACCCAGTACTTC.

The chain employs TRBV6-1 and TRBJ2-4; D gene uncertain. With 7 bases removed from V and 0 bases from J, the gap between germline ends came to 10 bases. This CDR3 region has 14 residues. Germline CDR1 is MNHNS and CDR2 is SASEGT. The CDR3 DNA reads TGTGCCAGCAACCTGAGTATAGCCAAAAACATTCAGTACTTC. Its translation is CASNLSIAKNIQYF.

The chain carries TRBV7-9 and TRBJ1-2; no definite D call. The CDR3 spans 12 residues. Germline V gene data show CDR1 as SEHNR and CDR2 as FQNEAQ (reference sequence). V gave up 4 bases and J gave up 6 bases, with 9 bases separating them. This chain's CDR3 is CASSSPGDGYTF. The CDR3 region has the DNA TGTGCCAGCAGCTCCCCCGGGGATGGCTACACCTTC.

This chain links TRBV6-1 with TRBJ1-1, with TRBD1 matching 7 bases. Germline CDR1 MNHNS, CDR2 SASEGT. With V trimmed by 3 bases and J by 3 bases, 7 bases remained unmatched. The CDR3 totals 15 residues. The CDR3 DNA reads TGTGCCAGCAGTGATGTGGACAGGCCGGACACTGAAGCTTTCTTT. This translates into CASSDVDRPDTEAFF.

The chain carries TRBV15 and TRBJ2-1, with D maybe TRBD2 (5 bases). Germline V gene sequence: CDR1 LNHNV, CDR2 YYDKDF (reference sequence). This CDR3 is built from 16 residues. Between the trimmed V and J ends, which lost 5 bases and 8 bases, there was a span of 22 bases. In nucleotides, the CDR3 is TGTGCCACCAGCCCCCTGGGAGACAAGGGAATGTATGAGCAGTTCTTC. This codes for CATSPLGDKGMYEQFF.

The CDR3 DNA reads as TGTGCCACCAGCAGAGATAGGGGACTAGCGACGGCCGAGCAGTACTTC. This sequence encodes CATSRDRGLATAEQYF. V usage is TRBV15 and J usage is TRBJ2-7, with 10 bases fitting TRBD2. The CDR3 has 16 residues. The germline V gene has CDR1 LNHNV and CDR2 YYDKDF (reference sequence). V shed 0 bases, J shed 6 bases, and the junction held 8 bases outside the gene matches.

The V gene is TRBV29-1, the J gene TRBJ2-1, with a weak D call TRBD2 (6 bases). Germline V gene data show CDR1 as SQVTM and CDR2 as ANQGSEA. The CDR3 runs 14 residues. The V end lost 7 bases, the J end lost 5 bases, and 18 bases lay between the germline ends. The DNA for the CDR3 is TGCAGCGGCCGGCGGGACCTAGTCAACAATGAGCAGTTCTTC. It encodes CSGRRDLVNNEQFF.

The V and J genes are TRBV5-1 and TRBJ2-7; 11 nucleotides line up with TRBD1. Germline values: CDR1 SGHRS, CDR2 YFSETQ. The CDR3 sequence is 14 residues long. The ends lost 4 bases at V and 3 bases at J; junction bases unmatched: 3. The CDR3 region has the DNA TGCGCCAGCAGCGGGGGACAGGGGGGCTACGAGCAGTACTTC. Translation gives CASSGGQGGYEQYF.